This TCR beta chain was sequenced in a study of T cells in Graves' hyperthyroidism and ophthalmopathy. This clonotype was counted a few times. RNA transcripts served as the template for amplifying TCR beta CDR3 regions. The primer set for the first-round RT-PCR of the TCR CDR3 was HTBI. TCRdb passed the multiplex PCR reads through MiXCR, listing each CDR3 protein once. The sample has 300,000 to 450,000 distinct CDR3 sequences, 20% to 30% seen once; the top ten hold less than 75%. V lost 5 bases to trimming and J lost 15 bases, with 14 bases between them. The germline V gene has CDR1 SEHNR and CDR2 FQNEAQ (reference sequence). The CDR3 runs to 11 residues.

V gene TRBV7-9 combines with J gene TRBJ2-1; tentative D call: TRBD2 (6 bases). Sequencing was carried out using blood. The receptor's source is a man between 50 and 59 years old with Graves' hyperthyroidism. The CDR3 DNA reads TGTGCCAGCAGCCCCGTCCCGGAGGGGTTCTTC. It specifies CASSPVPEGFF. Full variable domain (rest looked up from reference TRBV7-9 and TRBJ2-1): DTGVSQNPRHKITKRGQNVTFRCDPISEHNRLYWYRQTLGQGPEFLTYFQNEAQLEKSRLLSDRFSAERPKGSFSTLEIQRTEQGDSAMYLCASSPVPEGFFGPGTRLTVL.